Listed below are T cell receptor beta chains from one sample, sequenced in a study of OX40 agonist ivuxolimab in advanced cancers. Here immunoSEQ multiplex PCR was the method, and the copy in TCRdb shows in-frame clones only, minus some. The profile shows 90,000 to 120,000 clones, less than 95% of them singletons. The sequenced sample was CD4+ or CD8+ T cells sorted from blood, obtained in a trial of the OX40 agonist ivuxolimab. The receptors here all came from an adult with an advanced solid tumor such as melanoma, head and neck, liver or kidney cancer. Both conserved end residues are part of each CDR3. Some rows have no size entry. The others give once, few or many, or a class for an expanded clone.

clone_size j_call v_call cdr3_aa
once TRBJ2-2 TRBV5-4 CAGSSDTGELFF
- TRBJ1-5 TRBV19 CASSIDRGSQPQHF
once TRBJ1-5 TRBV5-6 CASSLGGTGLTTSNQPQHF
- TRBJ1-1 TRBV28 CASSFSGVAEAFF
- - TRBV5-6 CASSLGGSGAFRYEQYF
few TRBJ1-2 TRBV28 CASSSDRGNYGYTF
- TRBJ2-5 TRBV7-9 CASSPPGGSTQETQYF
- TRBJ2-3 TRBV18 CASSPQGFSTDTQYF
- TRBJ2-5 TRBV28 CASSLWAGEQETQYF
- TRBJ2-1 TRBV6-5 CASSRTSGSNEQFF
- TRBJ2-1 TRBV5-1 CASSLIPTGQGGEQFF
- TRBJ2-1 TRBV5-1 CASRNPGTDSYNEQFF
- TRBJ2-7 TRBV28 CASIRGSYEQYF
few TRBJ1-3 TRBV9 CASSVDTGVDTIYF
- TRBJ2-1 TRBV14 CASSQDGSRPSGVVF
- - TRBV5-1 CASSSGDRGYEQYF
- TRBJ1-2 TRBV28 CASSRTGAYGYTF
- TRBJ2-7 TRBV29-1 CSVEGGGGARYEQYF
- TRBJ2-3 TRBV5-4 CASSGDLLGEQYF
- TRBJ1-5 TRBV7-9 CASSLEAGTQPQHF
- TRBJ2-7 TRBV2 CASNFGTGGYEQYF
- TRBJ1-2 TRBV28 CASSSLYGYTF
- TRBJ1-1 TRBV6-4 CASSRDRGNTEAFF
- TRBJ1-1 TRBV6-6 CASSYGGVNTEAFF
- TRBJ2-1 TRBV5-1 CASSLAPGRAYNEQFF
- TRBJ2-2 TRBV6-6 CASREHVPGDTGELFF
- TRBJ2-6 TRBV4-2 CASSWGLSLSGANVLTF
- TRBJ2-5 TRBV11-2 CASSLATFQETQYF
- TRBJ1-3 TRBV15 CATSRVGGSGNTIYF
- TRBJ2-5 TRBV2 CASSIGRQETQYF
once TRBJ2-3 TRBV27 CASSFTRADTQYF
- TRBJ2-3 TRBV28 CASSLGFTDTQYF
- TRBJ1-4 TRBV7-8 CASSLVGGGPTNEKLFF
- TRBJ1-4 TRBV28 CASSPPGATNEKLFF
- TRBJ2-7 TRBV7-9 CASRSLVNEQYF
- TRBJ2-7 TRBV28 CASSPQSAGAYEQYF